The TCR beta chain under discussion was sequenced for a study of response to subunit inactivated influenza vaccine. Overall study results and limits: Only a handful of new T cells, the authors suggested, are recruited with each seasonal influenza vaccination.

This clonotype was seen many times. Antigen: not known. This CDR3 comprises 15 residues. V was pared by 2 bases and J by 2 bases, with 11 bases between. TCRdb ran MiXCR on the RT-PCR reads and lists one entry per CDR3 protein. This sample has about 530,000 distinct CDR3 sequences, with around 11% found just once. Sequencing used PBMCs from blood, obtained on the day of vaccination. The TCR originated in a man over 45 who received an inactivated influenza vaccine. The chain employs TRBV12-3 or TRBV12-4 and TRBJ2-3; D call uncertain. Written as DNA, the CDR3 is TGTGCCAGCAGTTTATCCGGGTACTTCACAGATACGCAGTATTTT. Translating gives CASSLSGYFTDTQYF.